This T cell receptor (beta chain) comes out of a study of response to subunit inactivated influenza vaccine. TCRdb re-derived calls from the RT-PCR reads in MiXCR, one entry per CDR3 protein. The sample shows hundreds of thousands of distinct CDR3 sequences, roughly 12% of them seen only once. The data were also submitted as part of a second study, on T cells expressing NK-cell markers. As that report states: Making the TCR beta cDNA relied on 5'RACE template switching with UMIs.

The TCR sequence derives from a man in his fifties or sixties who received an inactivated influenza vaccine. This sample comprised PBMCs from blood, obtained on the day of vaccination.

CDR3 sequence reads: CASSARLAGLQRTQYF. CDR3 nucleotide sequence: TGTGCCAGCAGTGCTAGACTAGCGGGCTTACAGCGCACGCAGTATTTT. The chain has TRBV6-2 or TRBV6-3 and TRBJ2-3; 10 bases map to TRBD2. CDR1 is MNHEY, CDR2 SVGEGT, per germline. Trimming at V came to 5 bases and at J to 9 bases, leaving 14 bases not matched to a gene. This CDR3 has 16 residues.